The 10 T cell receptor beta chains below all came from one sample that was sequenced in a study of cytomegalovirus exposure and HLA in healthy donors. This PCR relied on a set of 60 Vbeta primers and 13 Jbeta primers. Sequencing was performed with immunoSEQ multiplex PCR; in TCRdb, only in-frame clones are kept and a portion is missing. The data hold 45,000 to 65,000 clones, with about 84% observed a single time. The specimen was PBMCs. The origin of the receptors is a young man in good health and CMV-seronegative.

This clone has more than one count but fewer than ten. The chain carries TRBV7-2 and TRBJ1-1; TRBD1 might be the D (6 bases). Trimming took 5 bases from V and 1 from J, leaving 14 bases between them. Germline CDR1 is SGHTA and CDR2 is FQGNSA. The CDR3 totals 15 residues. Written as DNA, the CDR3 is TGTGCCAGCAGCCCTAGCATAGGGGGGAACACTGAAGCTTTCTTT. As protein: CASSPSIGGNTEAFF.

The chain combines TRBV7-9 with TRBJ1-1, with a possible D match to TRBD1 (6 bases). This CDR3 region has 15 residues. Trimming shortened V by 7 bases and J by 3 bases, and 18 bases separated the two germline ends. From germline, CDR1 is SEHNR and CDR2 FQNEAQ (reference sequence). The DNA of the CDR3 is TGTGCCAGCACCAAACCCTGGGGACAAGACACTGAAGCTTTCTTT. Translation gives CASTKPWGQDTEAFF.

This chain links TRBV18 with TRBJ1-1; TRBD1 aligns across 9 bases. CDR3 length equals 13 residues. J was trimmed by 8 bases and V by 0 bases; bases with no gene match: 1. In germline, CDR1 is KGHSH, CDR2 LQKENI. The CDR3 loop is CASSPPGQGEAFF. CDR3 DNA sequence: TGTGCCAGCTCACCACCGGGACAGGGCGAAGCTTTCTTT.

The rearrangement joins TRBV5-1 to TRBJ1-3; 10 bases map to TRBD1. The CDR3 runs to 15 residues. J gave up 2 bases and V 3 bases, and 2 bases lay outside the gene matches. Germline-derived CDR1 and CDR2 are SGHRS and YFSETQ. CDR3 in DNA: TGCGCCAGCAGCTGGGGGACAGGGGCTGGAAACACCATATATTTT. Translated, it gives CASSWGTGAGNTIYF.

The chain combines TRBV7-2 with TRBJ2-3, with D possibly matching TRBD2 (5 bases). With 4 bases removed from V and 5 bases from J, the gap between germline ends came to 13 bases. The CDR3 contains 14 residues. Per the germline V gene, CDR1 is SGHTA and CDR2 is FQGNSA. The DNA of the CDR3 is TGTGCCAGCAGCTCCATCCAAGGAGGAGATACGCAGTATTTT. Translated: CASSSIQGGDTQYF.

The chain uses TRBV9 and TRBJ2-2; D is perhaps TRBD2 (6 bases). The V gene lost 4 bases and the J gene lost 5 bases, with 24 bases spanning the gap. The CDR3 is 18 residues long. The V gene's germline CDR1 is SGDLS and CDR2 YYNGEE. For the CDR3, the DNA is TGTGCCAGCAGCCGTTTGGGGGGACCCAGCAGTTATACCGGGGAGCTGTTTTTT. Translation: CASSRLGGPSSYTGELFF.

V and J are TRBV7-2 and TRBJ2-7; 7 bases map to TRBD1. After removal of 2 bases from V and 6 bases from J, the junction contained 4 bases not matched to a gene. Germline CDR1 and CDR2: SGHTA and FQGNSA. This CDR3 spans 13 amino acids. CDR3 DNA sequence: TGTGCCAGCAGCTTACACAGGGGTGGCGAGCAGTACTTC. It specifies CASSLHRGGEQYF.

The CDR3 bases are TGCGCCAGCAGCTTGGCCAGGGGAGGGTTCTACAATGAGCAGTTCTTC. Amino acid sequence: CASSLARGGFYNEQFF. The chain has TRBV5-1 and TRBJ2-1; tentatively, D is TRBD2 (7 bases). The CDR3 length is 16 residues. From germline, CDR1 is SGHRS and CDR2 YFSETQ. Between the trimmed V and J ends, which lost 0 bases and 3 bases, there was a span of 13 bases.

A remark on this clone: The identical CDR3 is also encoded by other nucleotide sequences in the sample. The chain recombines TRBV7-9 with TRBJ2-7; 10 bases are a match to TRBD1. CDR3 size: 14 residues. CDR1 is SEHNR and CDR2 is FQNEAQ in the germline V gene (reference sequence). The CDR3 DNA reads TGTGCGCAAACCTTGGGGACAGGGGACTACGAGCAGTACTTC. Protein product: CAQTLGTGDYEQYF.

The sample holds one count of this clone. This chain joins TRBV6-5 and TRBJ2-1; a possible D gene is TRBD1 (5 bases). Per germline, CDR1 MNHEY and CDR2 SVGAGI. The CDR3 length is 13 residues. Trimming shortened V by 0 bases and J by 10 bases, and 10 bases separated the two germline ends. This CDR3 is CASSYSVGQEQFF. CDR3 coding DNA: TGTGCCAGCAGTTACTCGGTGGGGCAGGAGCAGTTCTTC.